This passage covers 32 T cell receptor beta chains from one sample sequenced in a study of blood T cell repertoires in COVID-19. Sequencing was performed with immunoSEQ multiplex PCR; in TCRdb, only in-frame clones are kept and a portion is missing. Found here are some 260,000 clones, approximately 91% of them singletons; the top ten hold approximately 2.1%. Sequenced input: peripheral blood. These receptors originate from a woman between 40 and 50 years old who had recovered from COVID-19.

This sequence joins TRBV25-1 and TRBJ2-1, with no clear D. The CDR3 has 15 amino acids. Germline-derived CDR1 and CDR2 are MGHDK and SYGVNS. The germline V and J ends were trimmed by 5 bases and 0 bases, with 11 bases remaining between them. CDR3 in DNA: TGTGCCAGCAGTATCTCTAAGAGCTCCTACAATGAGCAGTTCTTC. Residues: CASSISKSSYNEQFF. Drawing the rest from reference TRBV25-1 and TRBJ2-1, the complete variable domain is EADIYQTPRYLVIGTGKKITLECSQTMGHDKMYWYQQDPGMELHLIHYSYGVNSTEKGDLSSESTVSRIRTEHFPLTLESARPSHTSQYLCASSISKSSYNEQFFGPGTRLTVL.

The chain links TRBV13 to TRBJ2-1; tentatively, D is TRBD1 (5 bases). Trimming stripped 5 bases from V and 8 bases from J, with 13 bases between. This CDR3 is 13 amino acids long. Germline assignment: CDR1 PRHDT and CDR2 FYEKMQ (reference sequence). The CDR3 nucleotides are TGTGCCAGCAGCCAGGGAAGGAGCGATGAGCAGTTCTTC. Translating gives CASSQGRSDEQFF.

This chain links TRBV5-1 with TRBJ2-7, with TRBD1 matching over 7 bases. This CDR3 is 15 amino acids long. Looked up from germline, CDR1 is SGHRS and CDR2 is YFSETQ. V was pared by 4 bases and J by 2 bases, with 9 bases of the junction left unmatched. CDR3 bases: TGCGCCAGCAGCAGAACAGGGGCCCTTACCTACGAGCAGTACTTC. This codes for CASSRTGALTYEQYF.

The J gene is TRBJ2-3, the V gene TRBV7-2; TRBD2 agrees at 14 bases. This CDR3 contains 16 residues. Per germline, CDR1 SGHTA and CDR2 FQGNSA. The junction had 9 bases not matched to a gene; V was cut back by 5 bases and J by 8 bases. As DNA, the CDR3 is TGTGCCAGCAGCCATCGACTAGCGGGGGGGGCGGGTACGCAGTATTTT. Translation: CASSHRLAGGAGTQYF.

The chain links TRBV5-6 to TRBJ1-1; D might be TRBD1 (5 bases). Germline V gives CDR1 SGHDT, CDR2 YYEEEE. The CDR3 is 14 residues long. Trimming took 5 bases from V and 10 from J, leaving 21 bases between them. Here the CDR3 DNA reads TGTGCCAGCAGTTCTCAGGGACTCCGCCTTTCAGCTTTCTTT. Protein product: CASSSQGLRLSAFF.

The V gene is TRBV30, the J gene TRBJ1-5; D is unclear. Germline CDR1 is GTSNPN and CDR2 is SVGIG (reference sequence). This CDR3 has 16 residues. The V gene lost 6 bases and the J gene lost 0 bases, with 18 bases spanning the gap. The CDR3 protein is CACGIGSPYSNQPQHF. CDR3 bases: TGTGCCTGCGGGATTGGAAGCCCTTATAGCAATCAGCCCCAGCATTTT.

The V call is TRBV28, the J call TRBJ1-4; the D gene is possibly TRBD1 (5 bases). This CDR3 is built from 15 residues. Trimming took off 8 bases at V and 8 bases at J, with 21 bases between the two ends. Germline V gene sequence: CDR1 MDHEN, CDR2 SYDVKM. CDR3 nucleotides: TGTGCCAGCTCCTCAGAGCAGGGCCTGGGGGAAAAACTGTTTTTT. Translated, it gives CASSSEQGLGEKLFF. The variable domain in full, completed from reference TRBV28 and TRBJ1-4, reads DVKVTQSSRYLVKRTGEKVFLECVQDMDHENMFWYRQDPGLGLRLIYFSYDVKMKEKGDIPEGYSVSREKKERFSLILESASTNQTSMYLCASSSEQGLGEKLFFGSGTQLSVL.

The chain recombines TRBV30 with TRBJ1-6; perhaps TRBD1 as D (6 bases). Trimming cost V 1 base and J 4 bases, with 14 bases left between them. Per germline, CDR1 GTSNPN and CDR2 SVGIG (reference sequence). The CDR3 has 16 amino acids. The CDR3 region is CAWSGWGGHYNSPLHF. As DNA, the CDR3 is TGTGCCTGGAGTGGGTGGGGGGGACATTATAATTCACCCCTCCACTTT.

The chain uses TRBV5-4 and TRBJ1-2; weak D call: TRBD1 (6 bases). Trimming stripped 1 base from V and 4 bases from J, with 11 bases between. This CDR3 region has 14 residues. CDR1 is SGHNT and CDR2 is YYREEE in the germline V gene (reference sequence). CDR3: CASSLLDRTYGYTF. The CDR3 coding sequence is TGTGCCAGCAGCTTGTTGGACAGAACCTATGGCTACACCTTC.

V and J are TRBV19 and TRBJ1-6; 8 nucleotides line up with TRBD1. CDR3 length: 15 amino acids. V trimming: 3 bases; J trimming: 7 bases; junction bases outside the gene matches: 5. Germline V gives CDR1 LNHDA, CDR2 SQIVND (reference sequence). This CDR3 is CASSIAGGPNSPLHF. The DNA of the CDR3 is TGTGCCAGTAGTATCGCAGGGGGCCCAAATTCACCCCTCCACTTT.

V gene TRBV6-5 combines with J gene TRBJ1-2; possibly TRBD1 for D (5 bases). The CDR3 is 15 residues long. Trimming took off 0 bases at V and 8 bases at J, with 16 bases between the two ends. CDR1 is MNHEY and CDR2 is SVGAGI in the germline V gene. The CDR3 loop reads CASSYSSDSSGGYTF. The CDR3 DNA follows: TGTGCCAGCAGTTACTCAAGTGACAGTTCAGGGGGCTACACCTTC.

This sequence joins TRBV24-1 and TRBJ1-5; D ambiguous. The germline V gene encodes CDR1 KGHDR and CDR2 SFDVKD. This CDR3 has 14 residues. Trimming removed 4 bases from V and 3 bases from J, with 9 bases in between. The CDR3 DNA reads TGTGCCACCAGTGACCGGACTGCCAATCAGCCCCAGCATTTT. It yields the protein CATSDRTANQPQHF.

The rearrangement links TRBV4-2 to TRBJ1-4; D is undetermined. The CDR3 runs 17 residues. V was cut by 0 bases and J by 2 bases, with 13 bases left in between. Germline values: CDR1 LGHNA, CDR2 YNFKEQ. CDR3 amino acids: CASSQDPPRVTNEKLFF. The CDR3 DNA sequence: TGTGCCAGCAGCCAAGACCCCCCGAGGGTTACTAATGAAAAACTGTTTTTT.

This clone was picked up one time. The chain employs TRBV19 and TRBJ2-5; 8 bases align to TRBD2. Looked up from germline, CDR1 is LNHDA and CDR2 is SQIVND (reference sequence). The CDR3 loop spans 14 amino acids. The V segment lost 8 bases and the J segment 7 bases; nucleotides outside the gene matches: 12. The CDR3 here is CASARRAGVGTQYF. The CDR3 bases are TGTGCCAGTGCCCGGCGAGCGGGGGTAGGGACCCAGTACTTC.

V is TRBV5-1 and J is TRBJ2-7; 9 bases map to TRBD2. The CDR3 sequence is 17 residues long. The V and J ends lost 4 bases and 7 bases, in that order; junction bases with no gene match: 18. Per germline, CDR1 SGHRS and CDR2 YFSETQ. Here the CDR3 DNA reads TGCGCCAGCAGCGGCGGAGGACTCGCGGGGGGGCCGGGGGAGCAGTACTTC. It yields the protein CASSGGGLAGGPGEQYF.

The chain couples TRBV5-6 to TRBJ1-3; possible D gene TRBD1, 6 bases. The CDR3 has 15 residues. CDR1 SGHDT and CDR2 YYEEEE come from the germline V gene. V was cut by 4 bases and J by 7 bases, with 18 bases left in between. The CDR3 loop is CASSPAPRGSNTIYF. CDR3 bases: TGTGCCAGCAGCCCGGCCCCCAGGGGTAGCAACACCATATATTTT.

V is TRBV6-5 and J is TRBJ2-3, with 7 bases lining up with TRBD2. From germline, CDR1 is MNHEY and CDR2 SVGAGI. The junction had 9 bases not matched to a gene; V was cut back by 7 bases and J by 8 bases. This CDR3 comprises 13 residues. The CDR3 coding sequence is TGTGCCAGCACGCGAACGGGAGGTACTACGCAGTATTTT. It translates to CASTRTGGTTQYF.

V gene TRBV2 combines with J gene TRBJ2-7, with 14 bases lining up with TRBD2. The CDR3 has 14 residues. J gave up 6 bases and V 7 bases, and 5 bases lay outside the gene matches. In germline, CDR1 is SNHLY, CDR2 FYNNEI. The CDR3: CASNPGLAGVEQYF. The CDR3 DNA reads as TGTGCCAGCAACCCGGGACTAGCGGGAGTCGAGCAGTACTTC.

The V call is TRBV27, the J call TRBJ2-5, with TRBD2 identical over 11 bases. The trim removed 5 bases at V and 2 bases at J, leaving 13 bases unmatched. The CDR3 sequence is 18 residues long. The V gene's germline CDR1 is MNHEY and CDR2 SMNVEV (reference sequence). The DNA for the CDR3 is TGTGCCAGCAGTACTGCCCCGGGACTAGCGGCACTACAAGAGACCCAGTACTTC. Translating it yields CASSTAPGLAALQETQYF.

Here the CDR3 DNA reads TGTGCCAGCAGCTTTCGGGCAGGGCATAGGTCTGGGGCCAACGTCCTGACTTTC. This codes for CASSFRAGHRSGANVLTF. The chain is built from TRBV5-6 and TRBJ2-6, with D tentatively TRBD1 (5 bases). Germline-derived CDR1 and CDR2 are SGHDT and YYEEEE. The CDR3 is 18 amino acids. Trimming took 2 bases from V and 1 from J, leaving 16 bases between them.

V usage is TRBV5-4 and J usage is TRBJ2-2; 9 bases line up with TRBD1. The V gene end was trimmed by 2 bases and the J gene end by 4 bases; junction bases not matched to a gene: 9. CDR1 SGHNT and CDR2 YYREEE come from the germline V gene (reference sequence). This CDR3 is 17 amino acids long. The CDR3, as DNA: TGTGCCAGCAGCTTAGGTGCCGGGACAGGGTTCACCGGGGAGCTGTTTTTT. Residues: CASSLGAGTGFTGELFF. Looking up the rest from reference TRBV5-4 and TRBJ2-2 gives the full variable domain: ETGVTQSPTHLIKTRGQQVTLRCSSQSGHNTVSWYQQALGQGPQFIFQYYREEENGRGNFPPRFSGLQFPNYSSELNVNALELDDSALYLCASSLGAGTGFTGELFFGEGSRLTVL.

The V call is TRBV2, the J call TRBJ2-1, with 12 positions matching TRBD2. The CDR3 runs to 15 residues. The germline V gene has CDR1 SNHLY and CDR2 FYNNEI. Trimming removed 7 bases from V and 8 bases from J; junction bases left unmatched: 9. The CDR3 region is CASKSFLAGGDEQFF. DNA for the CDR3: TGTGCCAGCAAGTCCTTCCTAGCGGGAGGGGATGAGCAGTTCTTC.

DNA of the CDR3: TGTGCCAGCAGCTCGACCGGGACAGGACGCCAAGAGACCCAGTACTTC. It yields the protein CASSSTGTGRQETQYF. This chain links TRBV7-2 with TRBJ2-5, with TRBD1 identical over 8 bases. The germline V gene has CDR1 SGHTA and CDR2 FQGNSA. After removal of 4 bases from V and 1 base from J, the junction contained 8 bases not matched to a gene. This CDR3 has 16 amino acids.

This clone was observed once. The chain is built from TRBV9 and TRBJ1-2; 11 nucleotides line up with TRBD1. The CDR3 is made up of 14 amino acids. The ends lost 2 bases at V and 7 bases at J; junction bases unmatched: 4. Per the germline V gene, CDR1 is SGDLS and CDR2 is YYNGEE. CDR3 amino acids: CASSVGTGGGGYTF. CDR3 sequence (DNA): TGTGCCAGCAGCGTGGGGACAGGGGGTGGTGGCTACACCTTC.

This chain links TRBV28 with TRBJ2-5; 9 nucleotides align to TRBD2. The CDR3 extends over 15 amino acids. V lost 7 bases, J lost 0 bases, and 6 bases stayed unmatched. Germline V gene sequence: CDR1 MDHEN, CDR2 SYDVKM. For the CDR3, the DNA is TGTGCCAGCACCCCGCTAGCGGGGTACCAAGAGACCCAGTACTTC. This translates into CASTPLAGYQETQYF. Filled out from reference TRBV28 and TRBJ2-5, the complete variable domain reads DVKVTQSSRYLVKRTGEKVFLECVQDMDHENMFWYRQDPGLGLRLIYFSYDVKMKEKGDIPEGYSVSREKKERFSLILESASTNQTSMYLCASTPLAGYQETQYFGPGTRLLVL.

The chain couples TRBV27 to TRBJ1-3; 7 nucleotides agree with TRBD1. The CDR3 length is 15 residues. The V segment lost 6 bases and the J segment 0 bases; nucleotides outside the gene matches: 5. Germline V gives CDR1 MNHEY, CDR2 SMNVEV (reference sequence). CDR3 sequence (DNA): TGTGCCAGCAGGCAACAGGGGACCTCTGGAAACACCATATATTTT. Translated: CASRQQGTSGNTIYF.

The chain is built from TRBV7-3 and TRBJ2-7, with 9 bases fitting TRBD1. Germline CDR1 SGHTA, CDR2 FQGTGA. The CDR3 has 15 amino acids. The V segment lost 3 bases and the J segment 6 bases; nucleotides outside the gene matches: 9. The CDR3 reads CASSFDGTGPSEQYF. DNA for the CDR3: TGTGCCAGCAGCTTTGACGGGACAGGGCCCTCCGAGCAGTACTTC.

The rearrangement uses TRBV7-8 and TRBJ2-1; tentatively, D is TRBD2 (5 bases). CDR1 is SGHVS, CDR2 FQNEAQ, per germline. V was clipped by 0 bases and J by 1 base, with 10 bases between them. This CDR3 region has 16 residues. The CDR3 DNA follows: TGTGCCAGCAGCTTAGCGGAGAGGGCATCCTACAATGAGCAGTTCTTC. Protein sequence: CASSLAERASYNEQFF.

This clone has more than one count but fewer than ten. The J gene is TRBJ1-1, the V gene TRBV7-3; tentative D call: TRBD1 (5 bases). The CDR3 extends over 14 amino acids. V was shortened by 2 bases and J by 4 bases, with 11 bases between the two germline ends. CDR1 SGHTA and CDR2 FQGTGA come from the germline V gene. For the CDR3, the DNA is TGTGCCAGCAGCTTAGCCGCAGGGTCCACTGAAGCTTTCTTT. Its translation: CASSLAAGSTEAFF.

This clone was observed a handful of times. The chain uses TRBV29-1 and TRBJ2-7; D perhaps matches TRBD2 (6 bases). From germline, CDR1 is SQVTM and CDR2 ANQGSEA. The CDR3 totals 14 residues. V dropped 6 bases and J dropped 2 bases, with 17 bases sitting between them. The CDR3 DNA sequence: TGCAGCGTCTCCCGCGGGAATGACGCCTACGAGCAGTACTTC. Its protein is CSVSRGNDAYEQYF.

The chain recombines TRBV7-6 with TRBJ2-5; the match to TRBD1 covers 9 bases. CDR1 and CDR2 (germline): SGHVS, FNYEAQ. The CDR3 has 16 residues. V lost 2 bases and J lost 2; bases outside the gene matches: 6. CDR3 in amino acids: CASSLWGQGGQETQYF. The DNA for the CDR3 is TGTGCCAGCAGCTTATGGGGACAGGGCGGACAAGAGACCCAGTACTTC. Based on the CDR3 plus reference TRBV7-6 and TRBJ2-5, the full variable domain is GAGVSQSPRYKVTKRGQDVALRCDPISGHVSLYWYRQALGQGPEFLTYFNYEAQQDKSGLPNDRFSAERPEGSISTLTIQRTEQRDSAMYRCASSLWGQGGQETQYFGPGTRLLVL.

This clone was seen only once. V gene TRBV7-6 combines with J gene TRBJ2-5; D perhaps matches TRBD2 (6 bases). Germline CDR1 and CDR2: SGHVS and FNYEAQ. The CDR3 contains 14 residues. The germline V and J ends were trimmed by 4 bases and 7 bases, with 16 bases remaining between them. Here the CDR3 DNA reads TGTGCCAGCAGCTCCCTAGCGTTTCAGGGGACCCAGTACTTC. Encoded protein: CASSSLAFQGTQYF.